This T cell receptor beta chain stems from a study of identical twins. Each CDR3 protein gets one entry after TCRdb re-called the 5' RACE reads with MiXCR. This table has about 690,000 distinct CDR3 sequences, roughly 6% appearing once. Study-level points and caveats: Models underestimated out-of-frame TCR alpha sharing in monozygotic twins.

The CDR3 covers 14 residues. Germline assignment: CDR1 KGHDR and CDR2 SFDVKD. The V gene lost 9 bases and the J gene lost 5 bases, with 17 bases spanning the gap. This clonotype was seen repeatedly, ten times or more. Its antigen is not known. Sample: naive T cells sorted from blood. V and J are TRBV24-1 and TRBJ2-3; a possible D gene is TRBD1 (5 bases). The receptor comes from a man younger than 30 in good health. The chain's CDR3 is CATAQDGRKDTQYF. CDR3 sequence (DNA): TGTGCCACCGCACAGGACGGAAGGAAAGATACGCAGTATTTT.